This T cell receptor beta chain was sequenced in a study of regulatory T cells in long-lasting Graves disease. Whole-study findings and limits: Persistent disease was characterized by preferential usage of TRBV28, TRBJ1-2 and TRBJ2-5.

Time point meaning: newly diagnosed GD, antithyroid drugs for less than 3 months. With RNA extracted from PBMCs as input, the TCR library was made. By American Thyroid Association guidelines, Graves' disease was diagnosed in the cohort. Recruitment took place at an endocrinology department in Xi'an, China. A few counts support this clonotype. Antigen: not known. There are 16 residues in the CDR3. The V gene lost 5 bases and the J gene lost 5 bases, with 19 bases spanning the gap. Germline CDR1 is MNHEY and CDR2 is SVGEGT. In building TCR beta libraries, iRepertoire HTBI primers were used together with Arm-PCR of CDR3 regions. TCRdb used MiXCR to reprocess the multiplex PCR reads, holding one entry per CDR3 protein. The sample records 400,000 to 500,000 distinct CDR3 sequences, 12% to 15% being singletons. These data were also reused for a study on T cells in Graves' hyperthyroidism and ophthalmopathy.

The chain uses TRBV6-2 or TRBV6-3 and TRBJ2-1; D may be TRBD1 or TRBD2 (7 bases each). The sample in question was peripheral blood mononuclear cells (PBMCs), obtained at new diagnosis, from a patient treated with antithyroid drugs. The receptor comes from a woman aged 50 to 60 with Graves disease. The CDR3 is CASSDPGGTTHNEQFF. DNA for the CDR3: TGTGCCAGCAGTGATCCAGGGGGGACTACCCACAATGAGCAGTTCTTC.